The 15 T cell receptor beta chains below all came from one sample that was sequenced in a study of CD8+ T cells in alopecia areata. As to treatment: oral pan-JAK inhibitor, 5-10 mg twice daily. Extraction and reverse transcription of RNA yielded cDNA as the sequencing template. Repertoires were generated with immunoSEQ multiplex PCR, while TCRdb's copy carries only in-frame clones and drops some. The data hold around 150,000 clones, with approximately 80% observed a single time. The specimen comprised CD8+ T cells sorted from blood, sampled at week 4, from a patient treated with tofacitinib. These receptors originate from a human donor with alopecia areata.

This chain joins TRBV5-6 and TRBJ2-2; 7 nucleotides match TRBD1. The CDR3 spans 18 residues. V was clipped by 4 bases and J by 3 bases; unmatched bases: 15. Germline V gene sequence: CDR1 SGHDT, CDR2 YYEEEE. CDR3 region: CASSPPTGLDRDTGELFF. DNA of the CDR3: TGTGCCAGCAGCCCACCTACAGGGCTAGACAGGGACACCGGGGAGCTGTTTTTT.

The V and J genes are TRBV19 and TRBJ2-7; tentatively, D is TRBD2 (6 bases). Trimming removed 5 bases at V and 2 bases at J, with 16 bases between. The CDR3 totals 15 residues. Germline CDR1 and CDR2: LNHDA and SQIVND (reference sequence). The CDR3 loop is CASSSISLAPYEQYF. In DNA, the CDR3 is TGTGCCAGTAGTTCGATCTCACTAGCCCCCTACGAGCAGTACTTC.

V and J are TRBV6-5 and TRBJ2-7; D is unclear. Germline V gives CDR1 MNHEY, CDR2 SVGAGI. The CDR3 is 16 residues long. V was shortened by 2 bases and J by 1 base, with 15 bases between the two germline ends. The CDR3 spells CASSYTSFGESYEQYF. In nucleotides, the CDR3 is TGTGCCAGCAGTTACACCTCTTTTGGGGAATCCTACGAGCAGTACTTC.

The genes are TRBV29-1 and TRBJ1-1, with 7 nucleotides matching TRBD1. Germline-derived CDR1 and CDR2 are SQVTM and ANQGSEA. CDR3 length: 13 amino acids. The junction had 8 bases not matched to a gene; V was cut back by 6 bases and J by 4 bases. CDR3 loop: CSVVDREGTEAFF. The CDR3 DNA reads TGCAGCGTGGTTGACAGGGAGGGCACTGAAGCTTTCTTT.

This clone was observed a handful of times. The V gene is TRBV6-5, the J gene TRBJ2-5, with TRBD2 matching 7 bases. Germline V CDR1 and CDR2: MNHEY, SVGAGI. Trimming at V came to 6 bases and at J to 7 bases, leaving 14 bases not matched to a gene. This CDR3 contains 15 residues. CDR3 nucleotide sequence: TGTGCCAGCAGGCACCTCACTAGCGCCCATGGGACCCAGTACTTC. This gives the protein CASRHLTSAHGTQYF.

This rearrangement joins TRBV27 to TRBJ1-2, with 10 positions matching TRBD1. Unmatched junction bases numbered 10, after V lost 4 bases and J lost 5 bases. The CDR3 sequence is 16 residues long. Germline CDR1 and CDR2: MNHEY and SMNVEV (reference sequence). Here the CDR3 reads CASSSKSGQGRYGYTF. CDR3 DNA: TGTGCCAGCAGTTCTAAATCGGGACAGGGGAGATATGGCTACACCTTC.

The chain couples TRBV2 to TRBJ2-1, with a weak D call TRBD1 (5 bases). Germline assignment: CDR1 SNHLY and CDR2 FYNNEI. The CDR3 loop spans 11 amino acids. V dropped 9 bases and J dropped 3 bases, with 6 bases sitting between them. DNA for the CDR3: TGTGCCAGTGACAGCTACAATGAGCAGTTCTTC. Translation gives CASDSYNEQFF. The full variable domain, rest sourced from reference TRBV2 and TRBJ2-1, is EPEVTQTPSHQVTQMGQEVILRCVPISNHLYFYWYRQILGQKVEFLVSFYNNEISEKSEIFDDQFSVERPDGSNFTLKIRSTKLEDSAMYFCASDSYNEQFFGPGTRLTVL.

This clone was seen only once. The V gene is TRBV7-8, the J gene TRBJ2-7, with a weak D call TRBD2 (5 bases). The CDR3 is 13 amino acids. Looked up from germline, CDR1 is SGHVS and CDR2 is FQNEAQ. V was cut by 6 bases and J by 7 bases, with 16 bases left in between. In nucleotides, the CDR3 is TGTGCCAGCAGACGGGGAGATGCCTGGGAGCAGTACTTC. Amino acids: CASRRGDAWEQYF. Using reference TRBV7-8 and TRBJ2-7 for the parts outside the CDR3, the full variable domain is GAGVSQSPRYKVAKRGQDVALRCDPISGHVSLFWYQQALGQGPEFLTYFQNEAQLDKSGLPSDRFFAERPEGSVSTLKIQRTQQEDSAVYLCASRRGDAWEQYFGPGTRLTVT.

The chain is built from TRBV19 and TRBJ2-1; 7 nucleotides agree with TRBD1. Germline lookup yields CDR1 LNHDA and CDR2 SQIVND (reference sequence). The CDR3 contains 16 residues. V gave up 6 bases and J gave up 0 bases; unmatched junction bases: 8. The CDR3 loop is CASSPYRGSSYNEQFF. In DNA, the CDR3 is TGTGCCAGTAGCCCTTACAGGGGAAGCTCCTACAATGAGCAGTTCTTC.

The chain employs TRBV15 and TRBJ2-7, with TRBD1 matching over 9 bases. The V gene's germline CDR1 is LNHNV and CDR2 YYDKDF (reference sequence). The V and J ends lost 4 bases and 3 bases, in that order; junction bases with no gene match: 10. The CDR3 is 16 amino acids. CDR3 sequence: CATSNPQDRGNYEQYF. The CDR3 region has the DNA TGTGCCACCAGCAACCCCCAGGACAGGGGAAACTACGAGCAGTACTTC.

This chain joins TRBV29-1 and TRBJ2-1, with D possibly being TRBD2 (6 bases). The germline V gene encodes CDR1 SQVTM and CDR2 ANQGSEA. The CDR3 extends over 16 amino acids. V dropped 4 bases and J dropped 7 bases, with 23 bases sitting between them. CDR3 residues: CSVVPHLAKGTNEQFF. In DNA form, the CDR3 reads TGCAGCGTTGTCCCCCACTTAGCTAAAGGGACTAATGAGCAGTTCTTC.

The rearrangement links TRBV7-9 to TRBJ2-7; 8 bases map to TRBD2. The germline CDR1 and CDR2 sequences are SEHNR and FQNEAQ (reference sequence). This CDR3 has 16 amino acids. V was pared by 2 bases and J by 2 bases, with 8 bases of the junction left unmatched. CDR3 loop: CASSLPEGGGPYEQYF. Written as DNA, the CDR3 is TGTGCCAGCAGCTTACCGGAGGGCGGGGGGCCCTACGAGCAGTACTTC.

As regards this clone: Other DNA sequences in the sample encode the same CDR3. This chain joins TRBV27 and TRBJ2-1; a possible D gene is TRBD2 (6 bases). The V and J ends lost 5 bases and 3 bases respectively, with 11 bases between them. Germline CDR1 is MNHEY and CDR2 is SMNVEV (reference sequence). The CDR3 is 14 residues long. The CDR3 DNA is TGTGCCAGCAGTCTAACTAGCAGCTACAATGAGCAGTTCTTC. Amino acids: CASSLTSSYNEQFF.

The genes are TRBV4-3 and TRBJ2-5, with 12 bases identical to TRBD2. CDR1 is LGHNA, CDR2 YSLEER, per germline. The CDR3 totals 15 residues. Trimming at V came to 5 bases and at J to 4 bases, leaving 5 bases not matched to a gene. Here the CDR3 DNA reads TGCGCCAGCAGCGCCGGGACTAGCGGGTTAGAGACCCAGTACTTC. Its protein product is CASSAGTSGLETQYF.

The chain combines TRBV6-9 with TRBJ2-5; 9 bases fit TRBD1. The germline gives CDR1 MNHGY, CDR2 SVAAGI. V lost 4 bases, J lost 5 bases, and 20 bases stayed unmatched. The CDR3 covers 19 residues. The CDR3 sequence: CASSCLPGQGLGNAETQYF. The CDR3 DNA reads TGTGCCAGCAGTTGCCTACCGGGACAGGGCCTAGGGAACGCGGAGACCCAGTACTTC.